These 12 T cell receptor beta chains were all obtained from the same sample, sequenced in a study of response to subunit inactivated influenza vaccine (dated by TCRdb to the late 2010s). The library was produced with RT-PCR. Sequencer: Illumina HiSeq 2500. TCRdb redid the processing of the public reads, applying fastp at Q25 and MiXCR, and retained in-frame beta chains. Here each entry gathers all rows of one CDR3 protein and keeps the most common genes and DNA. The sample data list 500,000 or so distinct CDR3 sequences, and 16% of these were observed just once. Less than 4% of the sample belongs to the ten largest clones. Specimen: CD4+ T cells sorted from PBMCs, collected roughly 24 months after vaccination. These receptors were obtained from a man in his fifties or sixties who received an inactivated influenza vaccine. Donor details come from another sample of the same person, matched by shared clones.

This clonotype was seen more than once but under ten times. The chain links TRBV10-3 to TRBJ2-5, with D possibly TRBD2 on 5 matching bases. The germline CDR1 and CDR2 sequences are ENHRY and SYGVKD. Trimming removed 0 bases at V and 2 bases at J, with 10 bases between. The length of the CDR3 is 15 residues. DNA of the CDR3: TGTGCCATCAGTGAGTCGAAGAGGGTGCAAGAGACCCAGTACTTC. Protein: CAISESKRVQETQYF.

The gene calls are TRBV15 and TRBJ1-3; D is ambiguous. V lost 1 base, J lost 0 bases, and 10 bases lay in between. Germline V gene lookup returns CDR1 LNHNV and CDR2 YYDKDF (reference sequence). There are 16 residues in the CDR3. The CDR3 region has the DNA TGTGCCACCAGCAGAGGGGTATCGGCCTCTGGAAACACCATATATTTT. Translated, it gives CATSRGVSASGNTIYF.

The chain recombines TRBV11-3 with TRBJ2-2, with TRBD2 matching 8 bases. From germline, CDR1 is SGHNT and CDR2 YENEEA. This CDR3 is built from 16 residues. Trimming at V came to 1 base and at J to 4 bases, leaving 5 bases not matched to a gene. The CDR3 loop reads CASSLAGGRSTGELFF. In nucleotides, the CDR3 is TGTGCCAGCAGCTTAGCGGGAGGGCGTAGCACCGGGGAGCTGTTTTTT.

This sequence joins TRBV20-1 and TRBJ1-1, with unresolved D. Germline V gene lookup returns CDR1 DFQATT and CDR2 SNEGSKA (reference sequence). CDR3 length: 13 residues. Between the trimmed V and J ends, which lost 0 bases and 5 bases, there was a span of 10 bases. As DNA, the CDR3 is TGCAGTGCTAGAGATCTAACCAGGACTGAAGCTTTCTTT. It is translated as CSARDLTRTEAFF.

The V and J genes are TRBV5-1 and TRBJ2-1; no reliable D call. The CDR3 is 13 residues long. Between the trimmed V and J ends, which lost 6 bases and 2 bases, there was a span of 9 bases. Germline CDR1 reads SGHRS; CDR2 reads YFSETQ. CDR3: CASKSLPYNEQFF. As DNA, the CDR3 is TGCGCCAGCAAGTCGTTACCCTACAATGAGCAGTTCTTC.

This clonotype came up a few times. This chain links TRBV20-1 with TRBJ2-7, with D maybe TRBD2 (5 bases). Germline assignment: CDR1 DFQATT and CDR2 SNEGSKA (reference sequence). CDR3 length: 12 amino acids. V gave up 4 bases and J gave up 4 bases, with 11 bases separating them. CDR3: CSAMRTFYEQYF. The CDR3 region has the DNA TGCAGTGCTATGAGGACTTTTTACGAGCAGTACTTC.

A few counts support this clonotype. This sequence joins TRBV3-1 and TRBJ1-1; 10 bases line up with TRBD1. V lost 4 bases, J lost 5 bases, and 4 bases stayed unmatched. CDR1 is LGHDT, CDR2 YNNKEL, per germline (reference sequence). The CDR3 runs 14 residues. CDR3 in DNA: TGTGCCAGCAGCCCCCGGGGACAGGGGACTGAAGCTTTCTTT. Amino acids: CASSPRGQGTEAFF. The whole variable domain, filled in from reference TRBV3-1 and TRBJ1-1, reads DTAVSQTPKYLVTQMGNDKSIKCEQNLGHDTMYWYKQDSKKFLKIMFSYNNKELIINETVPNRFSPKSPDKAHLNLHINSLELGDSAVYFCASSPRGQGTEAFFGQGTRLTVV.

V and J are TRBV21-1 and TRBJ2-3; the table's D call, TRBD2, has no DNA check behind it. TRBV21-1 is noted as a pseudogene. This CDR3 region has 20 residues. CDR3 loop: CASSKDLAGGHRTSTDTQYF. DNA of the CDR3: TGTGCCAGCAGCAAAGACCTAGCGGGGGGACATCGGACTAGCACAGATACGCAGTATTTT.

This clonotype was observed a handful of times. The chain couples TRBV21-1 to TRBJ2-1; the table's D gene call, TRBD1, was not cross checked with the DNA. TRBV21-1 is labeled a pseudogene. The CDR3 contains 15 residues. For the CDR3, the DNA is TGTGCCAGCAGCAAACAGGGGGCGCAGGACAATGAGCAGTTCTTC. It codes for CASSKQGAQDNEQFF.

This clonotype was observed a few times. V gene TRBV5-1 combines with J gene TRBJ2-2; 8 nucleotides line up with TRBD1. The V segment lost 7 bases and the J segment 0 bases; nucleotides outside the gene matches: 5. The germline V gene encodes CDR1 SGHRS and CDR2 YFSETQ. The CDR3 sequence is 15 residues long. CDR3 protein: CASRVDRANTGELFF. As DNA, the CDR3 is TGCGCCAGCCGCGTGGACAGGGCGAACACCGGGGAGCTGTTTTTT.

This chain links TRBV28 with TRBJ2-5, with TRBD1 matching over 9 bases. Germline values: CDR1 MDHEN, CDR2 SYDVKM. J was trimmed by 5 bases and V by 4 bases; bases with no gene match: 8. The CDR3 covers 15 residues. Here the CDR3 DNA reads TGTGCCAGCAGTTCCTTGACAGGGGGGGTCGAGACCCAGTACTTC. Protein sequence: CASSSLTGGVETQYF.

V usage is TRBV28 and J usage is TRBJ2-7; D remains unclear. The CDR3 has 12 amino acids. Trimming shortened V by 2 bases and J by 6 bases, and 8 bases separated the two germline ends. Germline lookup yields CDR1 MDHEN and CDR2 SYDVKM. This chain's CDR3 is CASSLQYIEQYF. CDR3 in DNA: TGTGCCAGCAGTTTACAGTATATCGAGCAGTACTTC.